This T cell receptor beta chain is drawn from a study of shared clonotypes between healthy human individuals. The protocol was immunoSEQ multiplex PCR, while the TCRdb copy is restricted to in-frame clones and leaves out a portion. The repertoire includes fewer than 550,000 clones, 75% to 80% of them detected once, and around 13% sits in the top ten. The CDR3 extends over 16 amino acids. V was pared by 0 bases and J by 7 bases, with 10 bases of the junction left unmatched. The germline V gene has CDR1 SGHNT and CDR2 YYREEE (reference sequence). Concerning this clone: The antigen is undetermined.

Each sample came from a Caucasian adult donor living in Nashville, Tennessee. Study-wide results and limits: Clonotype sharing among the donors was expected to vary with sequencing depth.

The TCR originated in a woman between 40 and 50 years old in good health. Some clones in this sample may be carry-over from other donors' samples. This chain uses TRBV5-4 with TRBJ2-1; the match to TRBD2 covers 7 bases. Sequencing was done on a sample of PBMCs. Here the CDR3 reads CASSLAGLVRLNEQFF. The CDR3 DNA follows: TGTGCCAGCAGCTTGGCCGGACTAGTCAGATTAAATGAGCAGTTCTTC.